This T cell receptor beta chain was captured by sequencing in a study of T cell responses to AZD1222 COVID-19 vaccine (dated by TCRdb to the early 2020s). About the investigation overall: AZD1222 recipients with second doses at about 4 weeks or about 12 weeks were pooled, because spike-specific TCR depth and breadth did not differ between schedules. Trial participants were enrolled by age into subgroups of 18-55, 56-69 and 70-plus years, and about 150, 27 and 61 TCR-sequenced participants, respectively, were included in these subgroups. TCR sequencing covered over 230 trial participants: 207 given two doses of AZD1222 and 26 given two doses of MenACWY control vaccine.

Turning to this clone: Its antigen remains undetermined. No much larger clonotype is one base removed from it; base qualities were not supplied.

The time point label here, explained by the study, means: baseline before first vaccination. Vaccinee samples came from UK trials COV001 and COV002, including a single-blind randomized controlled phase 2/3 trial of AZD1222 (ChAdOx1 nCoV-19) in healthy adults. Trial participant PBMC samples were collected at day 0 and day 28 after the second dose for TCRbeta chain sequencing. The CDR3 regions of human TCRbeta chains were analyzed by immunosequencing. The authors' pipeline ran thus. TCRs in the repertoires were matched against a reference library of SARS-CoV-2-specific TCRs that had been generated with the MIRA antigen-specificity platform. Breadth was defined as the fraction of unique TCRs that were SARS-CoV-2-associated. Depth was defined as the fraction of total T cells that were SARS-CoV-2-associated. Each spike-specific TCR was assigned to its reactive spike region and to a CD4 or CD8 class using the MIRA data. Log10-transformed breadth and depth values were compared by one-way ANOVA with Sidak's multiple comparisons tests. TCRdb mirrors the immuneACCESS table, restricted to in-frame sequences. Some clones are absent from its copies; in checked studies, under half trace to an unresolved V gene, and the reason for the others is unknown. That table supplies the V and J calls and clone size; D and trimming were determined from the DNA. This sample has 100,000 to 150,000 clones in its table, and 80% to 90% of those were observed once. The top ten hold over 5.5% of the sample.

From its cysteine to its phenylalanine, the CDR3 spans 15 amino acids. Kept here is only the CDR3 DNA, which spans 45 bases and is read in frame from base 1. In the germline V gene, CDR1 corresponds to SGDLS and CDR2 to YYNGEE. V loses 4 bases of germline sequence and J loses 2 bases, and the interval between the two ends is 15 bases. Results the study describes overall, beyond this receptor: Conclusions about previously exposed vaccinees are limited because only five to seven AZD1222 recipients were SARS-CoV-2 seropositive at baseline. Most participants were white British and females outnumbered males, and the authors suggested that clonal diversity may have been underestimated. In the small 56-69-year group, the increase in depth fell short of significance, most likely because of low power. Because no samples from the day 14 peak response were available, repertoires could be characterized only after the peak T cell response. Nearly half of unique spike-specific TCRs reportedly recognized epitopes outside regions mutated in the B.1.351 and B.1.1.7 variants. CD4 TCRs associated with the vaccine covered the entire spike protein, and the dominant responses were in regions 160-218 and 743-854. After two AZD1222 doses, spike-specific TCR breadth and depth were significantly higher than at day 0 and than in MenACWY recipients.

The receptor's source is an adult in good health. This material consisted of peripheral blood, taken on day 0 of AZD1222 vaccination. This chain joins TRBV9 to TRBJ1-2; the D gene is perhaps TRBD1, on 5 matching bases. For the CDR3, the sequence is CASSNPGRTNYGYTF. The DNA sequence is as follows: TGTGCCAGCAGCAATCCGGGACGAACCAACTATGGCTACACCTTC. Beyond the CDR3, the reference TRBV9 and TRBJ1-2 genes provide the residues; the full variable domain reads: DSGVTQTPKHLITATGQRVTLRCSPRSGDLSVYWYQQSLDQGLQFLIQYYNGEERAKGNILERFSAQQFPDLHSELNLSSLELGDSALYFCASSNPGRTNYGYTFGSGTRLTVV.